These 9 T cell receptor beta chains were all obtained from the same sample, sequenced in a study of cytomegalovirus exposure and HLA in healthy donors. With 60 Vbeta and 13 Jbeta primers, the PCR was carried out. The repertoire was sequenced with immunoSEQ multiplex PCR; TCRdb's copy has only in-frame clones and lacks some. Counted here are approximately 140,000 clones, 70% to 80% occurring once; the ten biggest clones make up around 3.6%. Sequencing was done on a sample of PBMCs. Receptors were obtained from a young man in good health and CMV-seronegative.

This chain links TRBV27 with TRBJ2-7; 12 bases match TRBD1. The CDR3 length is 15 residues. CDR1 is MNHEY, CDR2 SMNVEV, per germline (reference sequence). The junction had 8 bases not matched to a gene; V was cut back by 6 bases and J by 5 bases. The CDR3 region is CASRRTGTGGNEQYF. CDR3 DNA: TGTGCCAGCAGGCGGACCGGGACAGGGGGCAACGAGCAGTACTTC.

The chain employs TRBV27 and TRBJ2-1; 8 bases align to TRBD1. V lost 3 bases to trimming and J lost 8 bases; unmatched junction nucleotides: 6. Germline CDR1 MNHEY, CDR2 SMNVEV (reference sequence). The CDR3 is made up of 14 amino acids. CDR3 nucleotide sequence: TGTGCCAGCAGTTTGCGACAGGGGAACGATGAGCAGTTCTTC. Encoded protein: CASSLRQGNDEQFF.

CDR3 bases: TGTGCCAGCAGCTCTTACGACAGGGCCCGAGCTTTCTTT. Amino acids: CASSSYDRARAFF. The chain has TRBV7-2 and TRBJ1-1, with TRBD1 matching 7 bases. Trimming took 4 bases from V and 10 from J; bases not matched to a gene: 9. The CDR3 sequence is 13 residues long. Germline lookup yields CDR1 SGHTA and CDR2 FQGNSA.

This clone was seen more than once but under ten times. This sequence joins TRBV11-2 and TRBJ1-2; no clear D gene. Germline CDR1 is SGHAT and CDR2 is FQNNGV. This CDR3 spans 13 amino acids. Trimming stripped 5 bases from V and 4 bases from J, with 11 bases between. In nucleotides, the CDR3 is TGTGCCAGCAGCCCCCTCTCGGGCTATGGCTACACCTTC. Protein: CASSPLSGYGYTF.

V and J are TRBV4-1 and TRBJ1-3; D uncertain. The CDR3 totals 16 residues. V was shortened by 0 bases and J by 5 bases, with 14 bases between the two germline ends. Germline CDR1 and CDR2: MGHRA and YSYEKL. The CDR3 coding sequence is TGCGCCAGCAGCCAAGATGCCCAGGTGGAAAGAAACACCATATATTTT. It specifies CASSQDAQVERNTIYF.

This CDR3 is CASSSNPGLPLISQFF. The CDR3 DNA is TGTGCCAGCAGCTCGAACCCGGGGTTACCCCTAATTTCGCAGTTCTTC. V usage is TRBV5-6 and J usage is TRBJ2-1; D possibly corresponds to TRBD2 (5 bases). Per germline, CDR1 SGHDT and CDR2 YYEEEE. Trimming took 3 bases from V and 12 from J, leaving 25 bases between them. The CDR3 loop spans 16 amino acids. The complete variable domain, with remaining parts taken from reference TRBV5-6 and TRBJ2-1, reads DAGVTQSPTHLIKTRGQQVTLRCSPKSGHDTVSWYQQALGQGPQFIFQYYEEEERQRGNFPDRFSGHQFPNYSSELNVNALLLGDSALYLCASSSNPGLPLISQFFGPGTRLTVL.

This chain joins TRBV29-1 and TRBJ2-7; D is uncertain. This CDR3 spans 11 amino acids. Germline V gene sequence: CDR1 SQVTM, CDR2 ANQGSEA. The V gene lost 3 bases and the J gene lost 6 bases, with 9 bases spanning the gap. The CDR3 nucleotides read TGCAGCGTTGAGAGTCCGGGCGAGCAGTACTTC. Encoded protein: CSVESPGEQYF.

V gene TRBV10-1 combines with J gene TRBJ2-3; 11 positions match TRBD2. Per germline, CDR1 WNHNN and CDR2 SYGVQD (reference sequence). The V gene end was trimmed by 5 bases and the J gene end by 4 bases; junction bases not matched to a gene: 5. The CDR3 has 15 amino acids. The CDR3 sequence: CASSPSGGYADTQYF. The CDR3 DNA reads TGCGCCAGCAGTCCTAGCGGGGGGTATGCAGATACGCAGTATTTT.

The genes are TRBV28 and TRBJ2-2; 7 bases agree with TRBD1. The CDR3 covers 15 residues. V dropped 6 bases and J dropped 6; count of bases not matched to a gene: 10. Looked up from germline, CDR1 is MDHEN and CDR2 is SYDVKM. As DNA, the CDR3 is TGTGCCAGCAGCCCGCCAAGAGGGGGCGCCGGGGAGCTGTTTTTT. It is translated as CASSPPRGGAGELFF.